The 16 T cell receptor beta chains listed next were all sequenced from one sample in a study of cytomegalovirus exposure and HLA in healthy donors. Primers included in the PCR were 60 Vbeta and 13 Jbeta primers. Profiled with immunoSEQ multiplex PCR; TCRdb holds only in-frame clones, not every one. Of over 150,000 clones listed, over 70% are singletons. Sequenced input: PBMCs. Receptors originate from a boy aged 2 to 9 in good health and CMV-seronegative.

This chain connects TRBV27 to TRBJ2-1; possible D gene TRBD2, 6 bases. The CDR3 runs to 12 residues. V lost 2 bases, J lost 9 bases, and 8 bases lay in between. The germline CDR1 and CDR2 sequences are MNHEY and SMNVEV (reference sequence). The CDR3 DNA reads as TGTGCCAGCAGTTTACGGGGGTTTGAGCAGTTCTTC. The encoded protein is CASSLRGFEQFF.

This clone was observed a handful of times. This chain joins TRBV20-1 and TRBJ1-1, with D hard to call. This CDR3 region has 10 residues. Germline V lookup: CDR1 DFQATT, CDR2 SNEGSKA (reference sequence). V lost 4 bases to trimming and J lost 3 bases, with 3 bases between them. The CDR3 coding sequence is TGCAGTGCTACAGACACTGAAGCTTTCTTT. Translation gives CSATDTEAFF.

A single count supports this clone. The chain uses TRBV5-1 and TRBJ2-2; 7 bases align to TRBD1. CDR3 size: 15 residues. With V trimmed by 5 bases and J by 1 base, 5 bases remained unmatched. Looked up from germline, CDR1 is SGHRS and CDR2 is YFSETQ. The CDR3 sequence is CASRTGTENTGELFF. For the CDR3, the DNA is TGCGCCAGCAGAACCGGGACAGAGAACACCGGGGAGCTGTTTTTT.

This chain joins TRBV6-4 and TRBJ2-1; TRBD2 matches 9 bases. The ends lost 2 bases at V and 6 bases at J; junction bases unmatched: 8. Germline assignment: CDR1 MRHNA and CDR2 SNTAGT. This CDR3 is 16 amino acids long. The CDR3 reads CASSDTLGLASNEQFF. The CDR3 bases are TGTGCCAGCAGTGACACACTAGGACTAGCGAGCAATGAGCAGTTCTTC.

The rearrangement uses TRBV5-1 and TRBJ1-1; 9 nucleotides align to TRBD1. Germline assignment: CDR1 SGHRS and CDR2 YFSETQ. This CDR3 comprises 16 residues. V gave up 2 bases and J gave up 2 bases; unmatched junction bases: 7. CDR3 protein: CASSFITGGPNTEAFF. CDR3 bases: TGCGCCAGCAGCTTTATTACAGGGGGCCCTAACACTGAAGCTTTCTTT.

The CDR3 reads CAWTHAYEQYF. In DNA, the CDR3 is TGTGCCTGGACCCATGCCTACGAGCAGTACTTC. This sequence joins TRBV30 and TRBJ2-7, with D unclear. Trimming cost V 4 bases and J 2 bases, with 6 bases left between them. The CDR3 spans 11 residues. CDR1 and CDR2 (germline): GTSNPN, SVGIG (reference sequence). The full variable domain, with the rest looked up from reference TRBV30 and TRBJ2-7, is SQTIHQWPATLVQPVGSPLSLECTVEGTSNPNLYWYRQAAGRGLQLLFYSVGIGQISSEVPQNLSASRPQDRQFILSSKKLLLSDSGFYLCAWTHAYEQYFGPGTRLTVT.

The chain has TRBV7-9 and TRBJ1-1; no clear D. V was cut by 3 bases and J by 3 bases, with 17 bases left in between. The germline CDR1 and CDR2 sequences are SEHNR and FQNEAQ (reference sequence). This CDR3 region has 16 residues. Here the CDR3 reads CASSFGEGEEDTEAFF. CDR3 bases: TGTGCCAGCAGCTTCGGGGAGGGAGAAGAGGACACTGAAGCTTTCTTT.

The CDR3 bases are TGTGCCAGCAGTGACTCCTCAGGGAATGGAGAAGTTGGTGAGCAGTTCTTC. It codes for CASSDSSGNGEVGEQFF. The chain has TRBV6-4 and TRBJ2-1; D possibly corresponds to TRBD1 (5 bases). V was pared by 0 bases and J by 9 bases, with 21 bases between. The CDR3 sequence is 17 residues long. Germline lookup yields CDR1 MRHNA and CDR2 SNTAGT.

The J gene is TRBJ1-1, the V gene TRBV7-9, with 7 nucleotides matching TRBD1. The length of the CDR3 is 13 residues. Germline lookup yields CDR1 SEHNR and CDR2 FQNEAQ (reference sequence). The J segment lost 4 bases and the V segment lost 3 bases, leaving 2 bases of the junction unmatched. DNA of the CDR3: TGTGCCAGCAGCTTGACAGGGCCCACTGAAGCTTTCTTT. It codes for CASSLTGPTEAFF.

The chain carries TRBV5-5 and TRBJ1-1; 7 positions agree with TRBD1. Looked up from germline, CDR1 is SGHKS and CDR2 is YYEKEE (reference sequence). The ends lost 2 bases at V and 5 bases at J; junction bases unmatched: 6. This CDR3 has 14 amino acids. CDR3 sequence reads: CASSLPGGVTEAFF. CDR3 in DNA: TGTGCCAGCAGCTTACCAGGGGGAGTTACTGAAGCTTTCTTT.

This clone was seen just once. The genes are TRBV15 and TRBJ1-2, with D maybe TRBD1 (6 bases). Trimming left V 0 bases short and J 4 bases short, with 18 bases between. The CDR3 is 17 amino acids. The germline CDR1 and CDR2 sequences are LNHNV and YYDKDF (reference sequence). Here the CDR3 reads CATSRDARTTGGYGYTF. The CDR3 DNA follows: TGTGCCACCAGCAGAGATGCCAGAACGACAGGCGGCTATGGCTACACCTTC.

This clone was detected once. V usage is TRBV6-1 and J usage is TRBJ2-3, with 11 bases that match TRBD2. CDR1 is MNHNS and CDR2 is SASEGT in the germline V gene. Losses at the gene ends were 6 bases for V and 4 bases for J; bases not matched to a gene: 3. This CDR3 comprises 14 residues. The CDR3 region has the DNA TGTGCCAGCAGCCTAGCGGGAGGCCCAGATACGCAGTATTTT. Translated, it gives CASSLAGGPDTQYF.

The chain combines TRBV7-2 with TRBJ1-6; D is perhaps TRBD1 (6 bases). V was pared by 4 bases and J by 9 bases, with 13 bases between. The CDR3 runs to 14 residues. From germline, CDR1 is SGHTA and CDR2 FQGNSA. The CDR3 sequence is CASSSGQIFSPLHF. CDR3 DNA: TGTGCCAGCAGCTCTGGACAGATCTTTTCACCCCTCCACTTT.

The chain joins TRBV7-9 to TRBJ1-6; perhaps TRBD1 as D (5 bases). Between the trimmed V and J ends, which lost 1 base and 7 bases, there was a span of 8 bases. This CDR3 has 14 amino acids. CDR1 is SEHNR and CDR2 is FQNEAQ in the germline V gene (reference sequence). DNA of the CDR3: TGTGCCAGCAGCTTAGGACAGATCAATTCACCCCTCCACTTT. It translates to CASSLGQINSPLHF.

The count of this clone is one. The V gene is TRBV20-1, the J gene TRBJ2-3; no reliable D call. Trimming pared 1 base from V and 5 bases from J, leaving 4 bases between. The germline gives CDR1 DFQATT, CDR2 SNEGSKA (reference sequence). CDR3 length: 11 amino acids. This CDR3 is CSARVRDTQYF. For the CDR3, the DNA is TGCAGTGCTAGAGTGAGAGATACGCAGTATTTT.

J is TRBJ2-2 and V is TRBV7-8, with D perhaps matching TRBD1 (5 bases). The CDR3 loop spans 14 amino acids. Trimming pared 1 base from V and 5 bases from J, leaving 8 bases between. The germline V gene has CDR1 SGHVS and CDR2 FQNEAQ. CDR3 coding DNA: TGTGCCAGCAGCTTAGTCAGGGAAACCGGGGAGCTGTTTTTT. Its translation: CASSLVRETGELFF.